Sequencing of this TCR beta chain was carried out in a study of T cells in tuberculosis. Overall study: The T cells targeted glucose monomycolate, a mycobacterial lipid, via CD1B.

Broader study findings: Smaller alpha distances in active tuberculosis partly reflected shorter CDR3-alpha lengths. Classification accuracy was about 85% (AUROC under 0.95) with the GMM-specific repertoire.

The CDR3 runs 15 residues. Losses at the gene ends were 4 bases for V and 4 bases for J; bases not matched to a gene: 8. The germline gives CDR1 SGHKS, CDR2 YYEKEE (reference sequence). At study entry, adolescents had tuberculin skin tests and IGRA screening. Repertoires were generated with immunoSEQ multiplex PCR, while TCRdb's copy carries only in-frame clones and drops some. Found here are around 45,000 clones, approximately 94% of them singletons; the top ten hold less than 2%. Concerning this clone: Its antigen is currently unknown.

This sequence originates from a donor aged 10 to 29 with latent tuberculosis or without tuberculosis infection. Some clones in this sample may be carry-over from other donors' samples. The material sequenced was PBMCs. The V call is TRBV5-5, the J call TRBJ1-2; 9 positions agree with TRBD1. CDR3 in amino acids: CASSPTTGGIYGYTF. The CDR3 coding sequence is TGTGCCAGCAGCCCCACGACAGGGGGGATCTATGGCTACACCTTC.